What follows are 6 T cell receptor beta chains derived from one specimen sequenced in a study. Each CDR3 protein is one row after TCRdb ran MiXCR on the RT-PCR reads. The repertoire holds about 680,000 distinct CDR3 sequences, with 12% to 15% as singletons. Material: memory CD4+ T cells from blood. These TCRs come from a female donor in good health, serving as a healthy control.

The chain joins TRBV5-1 to TRBJ2-7, with unresolved D. CDR3 length: 15 amino acids. The ends were cut back, 2 bases at V and 0 bases at J, with 12 bases in the middle. Per the germline V gene, CDR1 is SGHRS and CDR2 is YFSETQ. CDR3 amino acids: CASSLDRIDSYEQYF. The DNA for the CDR3 is TGCGCCAGCAGCTTAGACCGGATAGACTCCTACGAGCAGTACTTC. The full variable domain, rest sourced from reference TRBV5-1 and TRBJ2-7, is KAGVTQTPRYLIKTRGQQVTLSCSPISGHRSVSWYQQTPGQGLQFLFEYFSETQRNKGNFPGRFSGRQFSNSRSEMNVSTLELGDSALYLCASSLDRIDSYEQYFGPGTRLTVT.

A few counts support this clonotype. The rearrangement uses TRBV7-9 and TRBJ2-3; 9 bases align to TRBD2. The CDR3 covers 19 residues. Germline loops: CDR1 SEHNR, CDR2 FQNEAQ (reference sequence). Trimming took 1 base from V and 2 from J; bases not matched to a gene: 13. The CDR3: CASSLVGSGSTSPTDTQYF. Written as DNA, the CDR3 is TGTGCCAGCAGCTTAGTTGGTAGCGGGAGTACCTCCCCCACAGATACGCAGTATTTT.

The rearrangement joins TRBV7-3 to TRBJ2-2; TRBD1 aligns across 7 bases. This CDR3 is 16 amino acids long. The J segment lost 7 bases and the V segment lost 4 bases, leaving 12 bases of the junction unmatched. Germline CDR1 reads SGHTA; CDR2 reads FQGTGA. CDR3 amino acids: CASSSQPDRVGGELFF. The DNA for the CDR3 is TGTGCCAGCAGCTCCCAACCTGACAGGGTCGGCGGGGAGCTGTTTTTT.

Only a few counts were recorded for this clonotype. The chain has TRBV4-3 and TRBJ1-1, with TRBD1 matching 8 bases. V dropped 1 base and J dropped 11; count of bases not matched to a gene: 9. The CDR3 has 14 residues. Germline-derived CDR1 and CDR2 are LGHNA and YSLEER. The CDR3 loop reads CASSQVHTGGGAFF. The CDR3 nucleotides read TGCGCCAGCAGCCAAGTCCATACAGGGGGGGGGGCTTTCTTT.

Ten or more counts support this clonotype. This sequence joins TRBV20-1 and TRBJ2-3; the match to TRBD2 covers 12 bases. J was trimmed by 9 bases and V by 0 bases; bases with no gene match: 10. The CDR3 is made up of 16 amino acids. CDR1 is DFQATT, CDR2 SNEGSKA, per germline (reference sequence). DNA of the CDR3: TGCAGTGCTAGAGACAGGACTAGCGGGGCCGCCGGAACGCAGTATTTT. Its translation is CSARDRTSGAAGTQYF.

This clonotype was observed many times. The chain links TRBV12-3 or TRBV12-4 to TRBJ2-2; D unresolved. V was trimmed by 6 bases and J by 5 bases, leaving 7 bases between them. The CDR3 spans 12 residues. As DNA, the CDR3 is TGTGCCAGCAGGCCCGTGACCGGGGAGCTGTTTTTT. This encodes CASRPVTGELFF.